The present T cell receptor (beta chain) was sequenced within a study of vaccination and CD4 T cells after COVID-19. The CDR3 covers 16 residues. Germline CDR1 SEHNR, CDR2 FQNEAQ (reference sequence). J gave up 2 bases and V 3 bases, and 6 bases lay outside the gene matches. The sample's treatment: roughly 10-day PBMC culture with coronavirus spike peptide pools or control peptides (ViraFEST assay). In the ViraFEST assay, peptide-pool expansion preceded TCR sequencing of expanded clonotypes. Turning to this clonotype: Antigen: not known.

The assay that was used to sequence DNA from cultured CD4+ T cells was the Oncomine TCR Beta short-read assay. MiXCR was run by TCRdb on the PCR reads, yielding one entry per CDR3 protein. The sample has about 17,000 distinct CDR3 sequences, less than 70% seen once; the top ten hold approximately 10%. The sequencing sample was made of CD4+ T cells from blood, cultured in vitro. This TCR came from a human donor who had recovered from COVID-19. The chain links TRBV7-9 to TRBJ1-3; TRBD1 matches at 8 bases. The chain's CDR3 is CASSFWQGAPGNTIYF. Written as DNA, the CDR3 is TGTGCCAGCAGCTTTTGGCAGGGGGCGCCTGGAAACACCATATATTTT.